The clone carrying this TCR beta chain was seen ten or more times. Its antigen is not known. This entry is derived from a study of T-cell reconstitution after alpha-beta-depleted transplantation in children. Findings and caveats of the study: It was surviving recipient T cells and thymic progenitors that gave some patients high TCRbeta diversity at day 60.

Germline V gene lookup returns CDR1 MNHEY and CDR2 SMNVEV (reference sequence). There are 14 residues in the CDR3. V was cut by 2 bases and J by 0 bases, with 7 bases left in between. As it was prepared, the TCRbeta library received unique molecular identifiers. Using its own MiXCR run on the PCR reads, TCRdb lists one record per CDR3 protein. The sample holds hundreds of thousands of distinct CDR3 sequences, about 23% seen once. This clonotype originated in a girl aged 2-10 years with Fanconi anemia, due to receive a stem cell transplant. The source material was PBMCs, sampled before TCRalphabeta/CD19-depleted stem cell transplant. This chain links TRBV27 with TRBJ2-5; unclear D gene. The CDR3, as DNA: TGTGCCAGCAGTTTAGCCAAGTACCAAGAGACCCAGTACTTC. It specifies CASSLAKYQETQYF.